This T cell receptor (beta chain) was recorded in a study of blood T cells in healthy people across ages. Points from the study as a whole: Older age went with lower TCR beta diversity per million T cells, in a roughly linear way. Nothing was known about donor CMV status, and this possibly confounded expanded clonotype changes. PBMCs left unsorted prevented a conclusive naive versus antigen-experienced comparison.

As to this clonotype: Its specificity is not known.

About 10 milliliters of peripheral blood were drawn from each donor into EDTA-treated tubes. The CDR3 is 14 amino acids. In germline, CDR1 is SGHTA, CDR2 FQGNSA. The V and J ends lost 1 base and 5 bases respectively, with 8 bases between them. With a J-beta primer mix and a sample-barcoded 5' primer, a second PCR ran roughly 6 to 11 cycles. Each CDR3 protein is one row after TCRdb ran MiXCR on the 5' RACE reads. The table shows 1,500,000 or so distinct CDR3 sequences, with about 42% occurring only once. Sequenced: blood. The chain uses TRBV7-2 and TRBJ1-4; D unclear. The source is a woman under 30 in good health. CDR3 nucleotides: TGTGCCAGCAGCTTAGTAACCTACAATGAAAAACTGTTTTTT. Its protein is CASSLVTYNEKLFF.